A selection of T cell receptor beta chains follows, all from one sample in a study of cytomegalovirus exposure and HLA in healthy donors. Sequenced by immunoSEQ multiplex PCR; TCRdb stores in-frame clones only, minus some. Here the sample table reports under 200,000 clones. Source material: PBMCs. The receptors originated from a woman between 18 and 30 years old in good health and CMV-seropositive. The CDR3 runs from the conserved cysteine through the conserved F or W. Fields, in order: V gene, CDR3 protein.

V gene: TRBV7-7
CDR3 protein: CASSFGSGGTDTQYF

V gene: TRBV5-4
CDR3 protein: CASSLVAGQLGAQYF

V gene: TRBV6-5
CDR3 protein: CASSRPGQGYTQYF

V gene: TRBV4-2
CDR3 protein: CASSQGAPSGQETQYF

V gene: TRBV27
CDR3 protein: CASSPNPPVRDRVNSPLHF

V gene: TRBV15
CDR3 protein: CATSRDANPRGEQYF

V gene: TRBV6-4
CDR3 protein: CASSDSGGPGELFF

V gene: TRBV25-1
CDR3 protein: CASSELGTHSEAFF

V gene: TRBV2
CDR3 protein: CASTPTRPHADTQYF

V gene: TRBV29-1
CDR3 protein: CSVTGSDYNEQFF

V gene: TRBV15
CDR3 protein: CATSRRLGHTDTQYF

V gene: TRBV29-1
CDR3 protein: CSVPASGGAHEQFF

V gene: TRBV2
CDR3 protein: CASSRGPQETQYF

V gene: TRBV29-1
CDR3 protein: CSVEDGTYEQYF

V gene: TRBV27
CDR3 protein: CASSLQVNQPQHF

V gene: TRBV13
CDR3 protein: CASSSPGTGYYEQYF

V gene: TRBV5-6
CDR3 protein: CASSFTGIDTEAFF

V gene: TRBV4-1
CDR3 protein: CASSQTFPRGPNTEAFF

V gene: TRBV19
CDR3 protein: CASSKGQGGNQPQHF

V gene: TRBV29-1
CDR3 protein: CSVEGQGLNIRYF

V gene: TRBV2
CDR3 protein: CASKDRQLSEAFF

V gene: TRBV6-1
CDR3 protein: CASSVRTAMNTEAFF

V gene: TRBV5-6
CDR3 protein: CASSFGSGGYTF

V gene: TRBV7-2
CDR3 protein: CASSASESLNQPQHF

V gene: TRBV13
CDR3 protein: CASSPRSSGIYEQYF